The TCR beta chain under discussion was sequenced for a study of T-cell reconstitution after alpha-beta-depleted transplantation in children. The TCRbeta library was prepared with unique molecular identifiers. MiXCR, applied by TCRdb to the PCR reads, yields one record per CDR3 protein. The sample lists hundreds of thousands of distinct CDR3 sequences, 16% occurring once. V was clipped by 2 bases and J by 2 bases, with 10 bases between them. This CDR3 comprises 14 residues. Germline CDR1 is DFQATT and CDR2 is SNEGSKA (reference sequence). This clonotype was seen at least ten times. The specimen comprised PBMCs from the stem cell graft donor, sampled from the stem cell graft. This sequence joins TRBV20-1 and TRBJ2-1; D is possibly TRBD1 or TRBD2 (6 bases each). The clonotype originates from a human donor who donated a stem cell graft to a child with acute myeloid leukemia. In DNA, the CDR3 is TGCAGTGCTAGAAAGGGGGGACCCTACAATGAGCAGTTCTTC. Its translation is CSARKGGPYNEQFF.